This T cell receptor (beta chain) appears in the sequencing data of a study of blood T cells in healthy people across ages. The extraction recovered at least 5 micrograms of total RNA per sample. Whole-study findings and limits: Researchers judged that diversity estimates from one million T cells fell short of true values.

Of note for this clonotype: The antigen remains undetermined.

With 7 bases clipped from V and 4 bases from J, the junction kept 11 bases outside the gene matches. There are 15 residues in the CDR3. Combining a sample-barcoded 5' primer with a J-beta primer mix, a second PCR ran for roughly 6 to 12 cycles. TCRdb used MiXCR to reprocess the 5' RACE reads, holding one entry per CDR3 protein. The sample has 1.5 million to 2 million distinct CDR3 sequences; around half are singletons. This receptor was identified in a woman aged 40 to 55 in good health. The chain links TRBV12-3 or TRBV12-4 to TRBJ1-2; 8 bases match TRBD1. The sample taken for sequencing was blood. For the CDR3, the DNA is TGTGCCAGCACCTCCCCCCCAGGGGGCGTCTATGGCTACACCTTC. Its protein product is CASTSPPGGVYGYTF.